The 22 T cell receptor beta chains in this list originate from one sample, sequenced in a study of T cell responses to AZD1222 COVID-19 vaccine. TCRdb keeps only in-frame clones here, not all; method: immunoSEQ multiplex PCR. This sample has roughly 100,000 clones, with 85% to 90% found just once. This material consisted of peripheral blood, taken on day 0 of AZD1222 vaccination. These receptors all stem from an adult in good health.

The CDR3 region is CASVERTANYGYTF. DNA of the CDR3: TGTGCCAGCGTTGAACGGACAGCTAACTATGGCTACACCTTC. The chain joins TRBV2 to TRBJ1-2; D might be TRBD1 (6 bases). This CDR3 is built from 14 residues. CDR1 and CDR2 from the germline V gene are SNHLY and FYNNEI. V lost 8 bases and J lost 0, with 13 bases in between.

The V call is TRBV24-1, the J call TRBJ1-1; unclear D gene. CDR3 length: 14 residues. V was trimmed by 3 bases and J by 4 bases, leaving 11 bases between them. Germline CDR1 KGHDR, CDR2 SFDVKD. The CDR3 region is CATSDGLKGTEAFF. CDR3 coding DNA: TGTGCCACCAGTGATGGCCTAAAGGGCACTGAAGCTTTCTTT.

This chain links TRBV28 with TRBJ2-7; 8 bases match TRBD1. The CDR3 runs to 15 residues. From germline, CDR1 is MDHEN and CDR2 SYDVKM. V lost 8 bases and J lost 6; bases outside the gene matches: 15. CDR3 sequence (DNA): TGTGCCAGCTCCCGGTACGGGACAGGAGGGGTCGAGCAGTACTTC. It yields the protein CASSRYGTGGVEQYF.

The rearrangement uses TRBV19 and TRBJ1-2; no reliable D call. Trimming shortened V by 5 bases and J by 8 bases, and 9 bases separated the two germline ends. Germline values: CDR1 LNHDA, CDR2 SQIVND (reference sequence). This CDR3 has 11 amino acids. The CDR3 DNA reads as TGTGCCAGTAGTTCTTGGAGGGGCTACACCTTC. Its translation: CASSSWRGYTF.

The chain has TRBV5-4 and TRBJ1-2; D is ambiguous. CDR1 and CDR2 (germline): SGHNT, YYREEE (reference sequence). V lost 4 bases, J lost 4 bases, and 8 bases lay in between. This CDR3 contains 12 residues. The CDR3 region is CASSPGVYGYTF. The CDR3 nucleotides read TGTGCCAGCAGCCCTGGGGTCTATGGCTACACCTTC.

This chain uses TRBV5-4 with TRBJ2-6; D gene uncertain. Looked up from germline, CDR1 is SGHNT and CDR2 is YYREEE (reference sequence). The CDR3 is 15 residues long. V was clipped by 1 base and J by 1 base, with 6 bases between them. The DNA for the CDR3 is TGTGCCAGCAGCTTGTTGGGGTCTGGGGCCAACGTCCTGACTTTC. This codes for CASSLLGSGANVLTF.

J is TRBJ1-1 and V is TRBV27; D is uncertain. Trimming shortened V by 4 bases and J by 5 bases, and 8 bases separated the two germline ends. The CDR3 is 12 amino acids. Germline CDR1 reads MNHEY; CDR2 reads SMNVEV (reference sequence). CDR3 loop: CASSSIRTEAFF. The CDR3 nucleotides are TGTGCCAGCAGTTCGATCAGGACTGAAGCTTTCTTT.

This clone was counted once. The rearrangement links TRBV11-2 to TRBJ2-3; 8 bases fit TRBD1. The length of the CDR3 is 16 residues. Per germline, CDR1 SGHAT and CDR2 FQNNGV. Germline trimming cut 5 bases from V and 5 bases from J; bases unmatched to any gene: 12. The CDR3 DNA sequence: TGTGCCAGCAGCCTCCGGACAGGGACCTTAGTAGATACGCAGTATTTT. Amino acids: CASSLRTGTLVDTQYF.

The rearrangement joins TRBV6-5 to TRBJ2-7; D remains ambiguous. Trimming removed 0 bases from V and 3 bases from J, with 15 bases in between. The CDR3 runs 16 residues. From germline, CDR1 is MNHEY and CDR2 SVGAGI. CDR3 loop: CASSYSRPVLHYEQYF. The CDR3 DNA reads as TGTGCCAGCAGTTACTCCCGTCCCGTCTTACACTACGAGCAGTACTTC.

V and J are TRBV19 and TRBJ1-2; D possibly corresponds to TRBD1 (6 bases). V lost 7 bases and J 8 bases, leaving 20 bases between the germline ends. From germline, CDR1 is LNHDA and CDR2 SQIVND (reference sequence). The CDR3 covers 14 residues. The DNA of the CDR3 is TGTGCCAGTACCCCAGGCCAGGGGCTTAGGGGCTACACCTTC. The encoded protein is CASTPGQGLRGYTF.

The chain is built from TRBV6-2 or TRBV6-3 and TRBJ2-7; the match to TRBD2 covers 8 bases. The CDR3 is made up of 16 amino acids. In germline, CDR1 is MNHEY, CDR2 SVGEGT. The J segment lost 3 bases and the V segment lost 2 bases, leaving 9 bases of the junction unmatched. The CDR3 nucleotides are TGTGCCAGCAGTTACCGAGGACAGCGGGAGAGCTACGAGCAGTACTTC. Translated, it gives CASSYRGQRESYEQYF.

The rearrangement joins TRBV4-3 to TRBJ2-3; 7 bases are a match to TRBD2. V dropped 3 bases and J dropped 4; count of bases not matched to a gene: 7. The CDR3 length is 15 residues. Per the germline V gene, CDR1 is LGHNA and CDR2 is YSLEER. DNA for the CDR3: TGCGCCAGCAGCCAGGGACGGGGGAGGGCAGATACGCAGTATTTT. Its translation: CASSQGRGRADTQYF.

This chain joins TRBV6-2 or TRBV6-3 and TRBJ2-5; D is unresolved. The CDR3 is 16 residues long. V was trimmed by 0 bases and J by 0 bases, leaving 11 bases between them. Germline V gene sequence: CDR1 MNHEY, CDR2 SVGEGT. The CDR3, as DNA: TGTGCCAGCAGTTACTCTTTCCAGGTATACCAAGAGACCCAGTACTTC. Its translation: CASSYSFQVYQETQYF.

The rearrangement links TRBV19 to TRBJ1-1; 7 bases are shared with TRBD1. The J segment lost 1 base and the V segment lost 1 base, leaving 9 bases of the junction unmatched. CDR1 and CDR2 (germline): LNHDA, SQIVND (reference sequence). The CDR3 spans 17 residues. The DNA of the CDR3 is TGTGCCAGTAGTATAGGCTTAGCGTGGACAGGGAACACTGAAGCTTTCTTT. Residues: CASSIGLAWTGNTEAFF.

CDR3 in amino acids: CASSSGGGEETQYF. CDR3 DNA sequence: TGCGCCAGCAGCTCGGGAGGGGGCGAAGAGACCCAGTACTTC. V and J are TRBV5-1 and TRBJ2-5, with D possibly TRBD2 on 8 matching bases. Germline V lookup: CDR1 SGHRS, CDR2 YFSETQ. This CDR3 region has 14 residues. V was cut by 3 bases and J by 3 bases, with 12 bases left in between.

The genes are TRBV28 and TRBJ2-6, with D perhaps TRBD2 (5 bases). The ends were cut back, 5 bases at V and 3 bases at J, with 11 bases in the middle. The CDR3 contains 15 residues. The germline V gene has CDR1 MDHEN and CDR2 SYDVKM. Written as DNA, the CDR3 is TGTGCCAGCAGTCCCCCCGGGGATGGGGCCAACGTCCTGACTTTC. Its protein is CASSPPGDGANVLTF.

For this clone: The same CDR3 is also encoded by other DNA sequences in this sample. The V gene is TRBV5-4, the J gene TRBJ2-3; D gene uncertain. CDR1 SGHNT and CDR2 YYREEE come from the germline V gene (reference sequence). The CDR3 runs 12 residues. Trimming left V 0 bases short and J 5 bases short, with 4 bases between. CDR3 nucleotides: TGTGCCAGCAGCTTGGGGGGAGATACGCAGTATTTT. Residues: CASSLGGDTQYF.

The V call is TRBV6-1, the J call TRBJ2-7; D is undetermined. CDR1 and CDR2 (germline): MNHNS, SASEGT. The CDR3 spans 15 residues. With 2 bases removed from V and 2 bases from J, the gap between germline ends came to 13 bases. The chain's CDR3 is CASSESKLGPYEQYF. DNA of the CDR3: TGTGCCAGCAGTGAATCTAAGCTAGGGCCCTACGAGCAGTACTTC.

This rearrangement joins TRBV2 to TRBJ1-2; D gene unclear. Germline values: CDR1 SNHLY, CDR2 FYNNEI. Trimming removed 3 bases from V and 4 bases from J, with 9 bases in between. The CDR3 is 13 residues long. The CDR3 sequence: CASSETLFYGYTF. The CDR3 DNA is TGTGCCAGCAGTGAGACGCTTTTCTATGGCTACACCTTC. The variable domain in full, with the rest retrieved from reference TRBV2 and TRBJ1-2, is EPEVTQTPSHQVTQMGQEVILRCVPISNHLYFYWYRQILGQKVEFLVSFYNNEISEKSEIFDDQFSVERPDGSNFTLKIRSTKLEDSAMYFCASSETLFYGYTFGSGTRLTVV.

The chain joins TRBV19 to TRBJ2-1; the D gene could be TRBD1 or TRBD2 (5 bases each). The ends were cut back, 5 bases at V and 8 bases at J, with 10 bases in the middle. The V gene's germline CDR1 is LNHDA and CDR2 SQIVND (reference sequence). The CDR3 has 12 amino acids. CDR3 nucleotides: TGTGCCAGTAGTTGGGGGTCGGATGAGCAGTTCTTC. This encodes CASSWGSDEQFF.

The chain employs TRBV5-6 and TRBJ1-2; D may be TRBD1 (5 bases). The CDR3 is 14 amino acids. The ends were cut back, 0 bases at V and 3 bases at J, with 9 bases in the middle. Germline CDR1 and CDR2: SGHDT and YYEEEE. The CDR3 DNA reads TGTGCCAGCAGCTTGGACGTAGGGGACTATGGCTACACCTTC. Its translation: CASSLDVGDYGYTF.

The gene calls are TRBV5-4 and TRBJ2-5; 12 bases align to TRBD2. CDR3 length: 17 amino acids. The V and J ends lost 4 bases and 3 bases, in that order; junction bases with no gene match: 10. Germline values: CDR1 SGHNT, CDR2 YYREEE (reference sequence). CDR3 in amino acids: CASSAGVLAGGEETQYF. CDR3 bases: TGTGCCAGCAGCGCTGGGGTACTAGCGGGAGGTGAAGAGACCCAGTACTTC.